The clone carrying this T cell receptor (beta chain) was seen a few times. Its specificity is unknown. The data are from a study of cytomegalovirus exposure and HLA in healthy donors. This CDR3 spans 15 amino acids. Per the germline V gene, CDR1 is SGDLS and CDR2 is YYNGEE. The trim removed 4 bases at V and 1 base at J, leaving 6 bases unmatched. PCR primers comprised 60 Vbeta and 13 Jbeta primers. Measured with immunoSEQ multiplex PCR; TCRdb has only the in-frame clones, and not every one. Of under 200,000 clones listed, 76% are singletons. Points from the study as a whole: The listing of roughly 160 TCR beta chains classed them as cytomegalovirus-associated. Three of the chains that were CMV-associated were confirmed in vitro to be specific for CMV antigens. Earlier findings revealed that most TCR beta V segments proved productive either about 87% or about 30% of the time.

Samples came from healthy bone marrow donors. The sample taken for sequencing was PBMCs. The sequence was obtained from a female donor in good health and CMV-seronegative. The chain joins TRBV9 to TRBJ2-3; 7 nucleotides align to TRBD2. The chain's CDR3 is CASSSHAGGTDTQYF. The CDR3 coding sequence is TGTGCCAGCAGCTCCCATGCGGGGGGCACAGATACGCAGTATTTT. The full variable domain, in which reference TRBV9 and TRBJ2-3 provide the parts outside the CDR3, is DSGVTQTPKHLITATGQRVTLRCSPRSGDLSVYWYQQSLDQGLQFLIQYYNGEERAKGNILERFSAQQFPDLHSELNLSSLELGDSALYFCASSSHAGGTDTQYFGPGTRLTVL.